The clone carrying this T cell receptor (beta chain) was seen only a few times. The antigen remains unidentified. The study's findings and limits: Tumor Tregs overlapped most with tumor, then blood, naive CD4+ cells. In terms of TCR gene usage, tumor memory CD4+ T cells clustered together with blood and lymph node memory CD4+ cells, as well as with lymph node naive CD4+ cells.

Tregs were sorted as CD4+CD25+CD127-/low cells. Semi-nested PCR with Nested Universal Primer A followed constant-region reverse priming of full-length variable regions. TCRdb passed the 5' RACE reads through MiXCR, listing each CDR3 protein once. The sample includes tens of thousands of distinct CDR3 sequences, approximately 22% seen only once; the top ten take more than 4%. The germline CDR1 and CDR2 sequences are MNHNS and SASEGT. Trimming removed 6 bases from V and 5 bases from J; junction bases left unmatched: 6. CDR3 length equals 13 residues. Sample: Tregs sorted from blood. The source is a female donor with breast cancer. This chain joins TRBV6-1 and TRBJ2-7; 8 bases line up with TRBD2. The CDR3 here is CASRMTSDHEQYF. CDR3 DNA: TGTGCCAGCAGGATGACTAGCGACCACGAGCAGTACTTC.